A single TCR beta chain is shown here with its context. Its specificity is unknown. The germline V gene encodes CDR1 MNHEY and CDR2 SMNVEV (reference sequence). The CDR3 is 18 amino acids. V dropped 5 bases and J dropped 2 bases, with 22 bases sitting between them. This entry belongs to a study of cytomegalovirus exposure and HLA in healthy donors. Notes on the study in general: The tendency of first-cohort TCR clusters to co-occur in the 120 or so validation repertoires was identified by a subsequent analysis. The study flagged some 170 TCR beta chains as cytomegalovirus-associated.

The method was immunoSEQ multiplex PCR; TCRdb's version includes in-frame clones alone and lacks a portion of them. The sample consists of tens of thousands of clones, roughly 94% of them appearing once. The sequenced material came from PBMCs. The TCR sequence derives from a man between 18 and 35 years old in good health and CMV-seropositive. The V gene is TRBV27, the J gene TRBJ1-5; the D gene is possibly TRBD1 (6 bases). CDR3 bases: TGTGCCAGCAGTCCGGCCGGAACAGGGAGTGTGGGCAATCAGCCCCAGCATTTT. Protein product: CASSPAGTGSVGNQPQHF.